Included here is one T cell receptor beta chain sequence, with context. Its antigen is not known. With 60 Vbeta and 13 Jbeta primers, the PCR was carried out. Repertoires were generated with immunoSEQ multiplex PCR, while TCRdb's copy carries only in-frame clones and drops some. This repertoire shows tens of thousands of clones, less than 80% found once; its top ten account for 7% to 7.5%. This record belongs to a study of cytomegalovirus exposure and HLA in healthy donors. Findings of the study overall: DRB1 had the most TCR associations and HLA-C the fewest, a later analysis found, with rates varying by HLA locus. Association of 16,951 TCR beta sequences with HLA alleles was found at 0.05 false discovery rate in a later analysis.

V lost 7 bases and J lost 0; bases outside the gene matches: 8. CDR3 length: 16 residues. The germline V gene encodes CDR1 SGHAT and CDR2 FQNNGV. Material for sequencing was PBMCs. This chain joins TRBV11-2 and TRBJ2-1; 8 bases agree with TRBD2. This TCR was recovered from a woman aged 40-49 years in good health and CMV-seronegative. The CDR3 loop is CASTQIAGRSYNEQFF. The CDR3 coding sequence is TGTGCCAGCACCCAAATAGCGGGGCGCTCCTACAATGAGCAGTTCTTC.